Given below is one TCR beta chain in context. Antigen: not known. This sample is drawn from a study of radiotherapy plus CTLA-4 blockade in lung cancer. Study-wide results and limits: Radiotherapy plus ipilimumab was followed by expansion in blood of tumor-derived TCR clones.

Produced via immunoSEQ multiplex PCR; TCRdb's table is partial and in-frame only. The data show around 100,000 clones, 65% to 85% seen once. The V gene end was trimmed by 8 bases and the J gene end by 1 base; junction bases not matched to a gene: 6. This CDR3 is built from 14 residues. Germline V gives CDR1 SQVTM, CDR2 ANQGSEA. The genes are TRBV29-1 and TRBJ2-1; TRBD1 matches 9 bases. The TCR originated in a human donor with non-small cell lung cancer who had a partial response to radiotherapy plus ipilimumab. Some clones in this sample may be carry-over from other donors' samples. Sequencing was performed on peripheral blood, taken from a patient treated with radiotherapy plus ipilimumab. CDR3 in DNA: TGCAGCCACACCGGGACAGGGTCCTACAATGAGCAGTTCTTC. It codes for CSHTGTGSYNEQFF.